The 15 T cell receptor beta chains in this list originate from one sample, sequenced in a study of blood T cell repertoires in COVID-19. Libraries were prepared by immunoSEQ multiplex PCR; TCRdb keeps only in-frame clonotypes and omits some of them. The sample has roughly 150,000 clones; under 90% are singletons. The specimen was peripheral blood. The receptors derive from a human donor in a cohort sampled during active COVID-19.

This CDR3 is CAISESDRPHYGYTF. The CDR3 nucleotides read TGTGCCATCAGTGAGTCCGACAGGCCCCACTATGGCTACACCTTC. The chain employs TRBV10-3 and TRBJ1-2, with D perhaps matching TRBD1 (6 bases). Trimming pared 0 bases from V and 3 bases from J, leaving 11 bases between. The germline gives CDR1 ENHRY, CDR2 SYGVKD. The CDR3 has 15 amino acids.

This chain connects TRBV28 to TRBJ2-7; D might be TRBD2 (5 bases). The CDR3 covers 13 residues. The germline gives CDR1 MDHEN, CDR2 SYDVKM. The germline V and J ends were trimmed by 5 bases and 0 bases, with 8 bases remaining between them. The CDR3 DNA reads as TGTGCCAGCAGTAGCGGCAGCTCCTACGAGCAGTACGTC. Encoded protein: CASSSGSSYEQYV.

CDR3 nucleotide sequence: TGTGCCAGCAGTTACTCGCGGGGTAAGGATGAGCAGTTCTTC. It codes for CASSYSRGKDEQFF. The chain joins TRBV6-2 or TRBV6-3 to TRBJ2-1; the D gene is possibly TRBD2 (6 bases). The CDR3 is made up of 14 amino acids. CDR1 and CDR2 from the germline V gene are MNHEY and SVGEGT. Trimming stripped 0 bases from V and 8 bases from J, with 11 bases between.

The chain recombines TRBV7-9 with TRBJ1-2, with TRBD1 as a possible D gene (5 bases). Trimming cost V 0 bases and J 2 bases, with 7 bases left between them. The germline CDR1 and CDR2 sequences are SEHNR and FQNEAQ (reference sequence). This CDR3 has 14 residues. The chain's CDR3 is CASSLAGANYGYTF. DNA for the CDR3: TGTGCCAGCAGCTTAGCAGGGGCCAACTATGGCTACACCTTC.

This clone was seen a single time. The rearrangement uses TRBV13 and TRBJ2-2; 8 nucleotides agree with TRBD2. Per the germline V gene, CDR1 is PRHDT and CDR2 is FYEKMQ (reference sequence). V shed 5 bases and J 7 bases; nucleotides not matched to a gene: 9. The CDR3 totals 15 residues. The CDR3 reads CASSRTSKGVGELFF. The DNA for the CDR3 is TGTGCCAGCAGCCGGACTAGCAAAGGCGTCGGGGAGCTGTTTTTT.

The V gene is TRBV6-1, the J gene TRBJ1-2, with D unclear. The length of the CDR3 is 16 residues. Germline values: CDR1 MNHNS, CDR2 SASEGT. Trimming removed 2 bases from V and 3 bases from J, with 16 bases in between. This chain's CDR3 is CASSEILSGGYYGYTF. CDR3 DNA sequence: TGTGCCAGCAGTGAAATCCTTAGTGGAGGCTACTATGGCTACACCTTC.

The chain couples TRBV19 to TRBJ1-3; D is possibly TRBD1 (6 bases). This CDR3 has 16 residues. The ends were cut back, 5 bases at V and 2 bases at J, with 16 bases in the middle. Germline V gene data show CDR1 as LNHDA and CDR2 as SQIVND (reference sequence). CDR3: CASSSSRGSTGNTIYF. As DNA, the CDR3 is TGTGCCAGTAGTTCCTCCAGGGGTTCCACTGGAAACACCATATATTTT.

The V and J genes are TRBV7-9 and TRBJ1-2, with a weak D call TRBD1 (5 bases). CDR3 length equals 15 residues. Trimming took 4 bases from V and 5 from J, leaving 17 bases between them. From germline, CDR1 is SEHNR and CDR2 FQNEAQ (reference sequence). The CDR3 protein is CASSSATEGAYGYTF. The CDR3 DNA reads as TGTGCCAGCAGCTCCGCCACGGAAGGGGCGTATGGCTACACCTTC.

The chain's CDR3 is CASGRGDSNTGELFF. The CDR3 nucleotides are TGTGCTAGTGGCCGGGGGGACTCGAACACCGGGGAGCTGTTTTTT. The V call is TRBV12-5, the J call TRBJ2-2; 7 bases are a match to TRBD2. Germline CDR1 and CDR2: LGHNT and FRNRAP. With V trimmed by 6 bases and J by 0 bases, 4 bases remained unmatched. The CDR3 runs 15 residues.

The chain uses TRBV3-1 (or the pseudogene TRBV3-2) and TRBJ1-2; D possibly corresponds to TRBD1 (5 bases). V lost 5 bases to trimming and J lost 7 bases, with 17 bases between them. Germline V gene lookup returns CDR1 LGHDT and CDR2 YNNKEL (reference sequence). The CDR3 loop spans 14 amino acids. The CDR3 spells CASSNQGGGGGYTF. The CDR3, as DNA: TGTGCCAGCAGCAATCAGGGCGGGGGAGGTGGCTACACCTTC.

The CDR3 sequence: CASSYSADYGYTF. The DNA of the CDR3 is TGTGCCAGCAGTTACTCGGCGGATTATGGCTACACCTTC. The chain uses TRBV6-6 and TRBJ1-2; D not certain. Trimming removed 0 bases from V and 5 bases from J, with 7 bases in between. From germline, CDR1 is MNHNY and CDR2 SVGAGI (reference sequence). The length of the CDR3 is 13 residues.

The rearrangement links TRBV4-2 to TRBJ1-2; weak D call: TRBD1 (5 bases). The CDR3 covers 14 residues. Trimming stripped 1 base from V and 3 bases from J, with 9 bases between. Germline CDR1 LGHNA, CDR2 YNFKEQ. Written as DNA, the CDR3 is TGTGCCAGCAGCCAAGGCTGGGGGGACTATGGCTACACCTTC. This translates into CASSQGWGDYGYTF.

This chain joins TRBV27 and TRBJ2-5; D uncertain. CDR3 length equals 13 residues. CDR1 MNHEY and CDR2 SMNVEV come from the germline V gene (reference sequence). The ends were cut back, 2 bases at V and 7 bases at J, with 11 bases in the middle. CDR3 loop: CASSLRMTGTQYF. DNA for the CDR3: TGTGCCAGCAGTTTACGAATGACGGGGACCCAGTACTTC.

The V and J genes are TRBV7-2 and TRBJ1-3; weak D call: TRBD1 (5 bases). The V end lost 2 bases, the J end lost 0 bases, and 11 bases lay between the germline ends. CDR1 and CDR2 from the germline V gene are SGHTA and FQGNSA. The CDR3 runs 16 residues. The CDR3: CASSLTGLVSGNTIYF. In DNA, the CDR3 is TGTGCCAGCAGCTTAACGGGACTCGTCTCTGGAAACACCATATATTTT.

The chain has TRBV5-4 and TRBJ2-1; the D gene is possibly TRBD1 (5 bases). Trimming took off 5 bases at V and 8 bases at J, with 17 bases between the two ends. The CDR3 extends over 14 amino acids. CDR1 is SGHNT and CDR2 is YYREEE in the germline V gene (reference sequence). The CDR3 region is CASRTDILADEQFF. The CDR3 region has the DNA TGTGCCAGCAGAACGGACATATTGGCAGATGAGCAGTTCTTC.